These T cell receptor beta chains were read from a single sample in a study of T cell repertoires in cytomegalovirus infection. TCRdb fed the reads into MiXCR, producing one record per CDR3 protein. The top ten clones hold 18% of a sample with about 700,000 distinct CDR3 sequences, 33% of them seen once. These receptors lack a known antigen. Sequenced here: cultured PBMCs, sampled from culture after CMV antigen stimulation. All receptors come from a human donor in good health (CMV status not recorded). Some clones in this sample may be carry-over from other donors' samples. Both conserved end residues are part of each CDR3. Fields, in order: D gene, V gene, clone size, J gene, CDR3 DNA, CDR3 protein. The D gene is left open where the match is weak. Rows give clone size only sometimes, using once, few, many, or a class for an expanded clone.

D gene: TRBD2; V gene: TRBV7-9; clone size: few; J gene: TRBJ2-7; CDR3 DNA: TGTGCCAGCAGCGCCACCTCTAGCGGGACCTACGAGCAGTACTTC; CDR3 protein: CASSATSSGTYEQYF
D gene: NA; V gene: TRBV7-4; clone size: NA; J gene: TRBJ2-5; CDR3 DNA: TGTGCCAGCAGCTTAGTGCTAGGACCGTGGACCCAGTACTTC; CDR3 protein: CASSLVLGPWTQYF
D gene: NA; V gene: TRBV7-6; clone size: NA; J gene: TRBJ2-7; CDR3 DNA: TGTGCCAGCAGCTTAGCGGCAGAGAGCTCCTACGAGCAGTACTTC; CDR3 protein: CASSLAAESSYEQYF
D gene: TRBD2; V gene: TRBV7-9; clone size: NA; J gene: TRBJ2-3; CDR3 DNA: TGTGCCAGCAGCCAGTTTGACGGGAGGGCGCAGTATTTT; CDR3 protein: CASSQFDGRAQYF
D gene: NA; V gene: TRBV7-9; clone size: NA; J gene: TRBJ2-3; CDR3 DNA: TGTGCCAGCAGCTTTGTCCGGGGTTTAGAAGATACGCAGTATTTT; CDR3 protein: CASSFVRGLEDTQYF
D gene: NA; V gene: TRBV11-2; clone size: many; J gene: TRBJ2-2; CDR3 DNA: TGTGCCAGCAGCCCCCTTGGAAGGGAAATTGGCGGGGAGCTGTTTTTT; CDR3 protein: CASSPLGREIGGELFF
D gene: TRBD2; V gene: TRBV11-2; clone size: NA; J gene: TRBJ2-1; CDR3 DNA: TGTGCCAGCAGCCCCGCGCTAGCGGGATACAATGAGCAGTTCTTC; CDR3 protein: CASSPALAGYNEQFF
D gene: TRBD2; V gene: TRBV12-3/TRBV12-4; clone size: few; J gene: TRBJ2-4; CDR3 DNA: TGTGCCAGCAGCTCATGGGGACTAGGAGAGGGGAACATTCAGTACTTC; CDR3 protein: CASSSWGLGEGNIQYF
D gene: TRBD1; V gene: TRBV27; clone size: once; J gene: TRBJ1-2; CDR3 DNA: TGTGCCAGCAGCCCTCTAGTGGGACAGGGGATCTATGGCTACACCTTC; CDR3 protein: CASSPLVGQGIYGYTF
D gene: NA; V gene: TRBV7-8; clone size: many; J gene: TRBJ1-3; CDR3 DNA: TGTGCCAGCAGCTTAGTGGTCTCTGGAAACACCATATATTTT; CDR3 protein: CASSLVVSGNTIYF
D gene: NA; V gene: TRBV27; clone size: few; J gene: TRBJ1-6; CDR3 DNA: TGTGCCAGCAGTTTATTCGGGGGCAGGGATTCACCCCTCCACTTT; CDR3 protein: CASSLFGGRDSPLHF
D gene: NA; V gene: TRBV29-1; clone size: NA; J gene: TRBJ2-7; CDR3 DNA: TGCAGCGTTGTTGGCCGGCAAAGCTCCTACGAGCAGTACTTC; CDR3 protein: CSVVGRQSSYEQYF
D gene: TRBD2; V gene: TRBV20-1; clone size: NA; J gene: TRBJ2-5; CDR3 DNA: TGCAGTGGACTAGCGGGGTACCAAGAGACCCAGTACTTC; CDR3 protein: CSGLAGYQETQYF
D gene: TRBD2; V gene: TRBV11-2; clone size: few; J gene: TRBJ2-3; CDR3 DNA: TGTGCCAGCAGCTTTACTAGCGGGAGTGTAAATACGCAGTATTTT; CDR3 protein: CASSFTSGSVNTQYF
D gene: NA; V gene: TRBV7-2; clone size: many; J gene: TRBJ2-5; CDR3 DNA: TGTGCCAGCAGCTGGGGCGGGCCACAAGAGACCCAGTACTTC; CDR3 protein: CASSWGGPQETQYF
D gene: NA; V gene: TRBV7-2; clone size: many; J gene: TRBJ2-7; CDR3 DNA: TGTGCCAGCAGCCCCGATTGGGGGCACGAGCAGTACTTC; CDR3 protein: CASSPDWGHEQYF